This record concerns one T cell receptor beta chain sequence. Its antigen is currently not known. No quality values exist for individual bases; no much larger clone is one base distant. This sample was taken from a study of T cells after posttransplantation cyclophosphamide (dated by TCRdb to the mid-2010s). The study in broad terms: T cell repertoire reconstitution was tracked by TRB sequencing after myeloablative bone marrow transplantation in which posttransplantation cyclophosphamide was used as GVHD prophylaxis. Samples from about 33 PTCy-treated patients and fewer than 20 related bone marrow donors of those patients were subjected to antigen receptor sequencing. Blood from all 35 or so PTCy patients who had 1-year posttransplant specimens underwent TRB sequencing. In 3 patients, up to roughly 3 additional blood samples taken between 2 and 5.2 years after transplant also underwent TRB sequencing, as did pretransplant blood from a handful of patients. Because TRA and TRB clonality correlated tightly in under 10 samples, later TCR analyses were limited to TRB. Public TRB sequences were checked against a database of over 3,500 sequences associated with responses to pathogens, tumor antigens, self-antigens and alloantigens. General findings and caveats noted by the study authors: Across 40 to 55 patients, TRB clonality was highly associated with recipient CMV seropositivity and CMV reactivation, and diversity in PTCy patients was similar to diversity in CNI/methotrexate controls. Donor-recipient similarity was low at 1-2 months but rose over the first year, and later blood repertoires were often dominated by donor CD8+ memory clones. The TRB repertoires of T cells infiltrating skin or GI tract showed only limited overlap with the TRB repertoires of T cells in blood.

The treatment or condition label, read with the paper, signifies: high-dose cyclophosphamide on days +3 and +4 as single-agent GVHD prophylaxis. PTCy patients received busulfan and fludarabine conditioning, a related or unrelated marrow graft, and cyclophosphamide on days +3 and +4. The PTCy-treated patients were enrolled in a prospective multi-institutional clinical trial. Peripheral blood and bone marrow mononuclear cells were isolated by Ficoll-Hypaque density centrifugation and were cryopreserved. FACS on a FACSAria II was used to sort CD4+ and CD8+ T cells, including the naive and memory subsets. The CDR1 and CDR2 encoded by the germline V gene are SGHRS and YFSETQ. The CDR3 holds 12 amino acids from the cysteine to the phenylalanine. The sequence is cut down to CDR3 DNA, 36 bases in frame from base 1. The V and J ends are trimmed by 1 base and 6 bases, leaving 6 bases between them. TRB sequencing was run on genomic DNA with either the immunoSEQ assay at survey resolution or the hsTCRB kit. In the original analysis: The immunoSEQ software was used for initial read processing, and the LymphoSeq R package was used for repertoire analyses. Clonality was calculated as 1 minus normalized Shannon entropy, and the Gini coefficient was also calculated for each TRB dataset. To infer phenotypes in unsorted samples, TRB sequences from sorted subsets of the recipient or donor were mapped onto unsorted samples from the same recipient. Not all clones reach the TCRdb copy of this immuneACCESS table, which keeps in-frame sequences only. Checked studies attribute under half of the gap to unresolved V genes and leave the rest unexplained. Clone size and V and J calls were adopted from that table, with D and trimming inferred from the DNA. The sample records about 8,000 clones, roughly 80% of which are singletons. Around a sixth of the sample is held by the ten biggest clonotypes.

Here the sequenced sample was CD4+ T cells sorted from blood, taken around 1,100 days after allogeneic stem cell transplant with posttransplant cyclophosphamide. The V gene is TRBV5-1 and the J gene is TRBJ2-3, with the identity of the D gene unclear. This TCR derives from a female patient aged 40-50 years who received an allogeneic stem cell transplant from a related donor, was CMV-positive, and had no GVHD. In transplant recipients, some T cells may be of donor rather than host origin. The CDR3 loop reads CASSLIGDTQYF. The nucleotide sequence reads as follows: TGCGCCAGCAGCTTGATCGGGGATACGCAGTATTTT.